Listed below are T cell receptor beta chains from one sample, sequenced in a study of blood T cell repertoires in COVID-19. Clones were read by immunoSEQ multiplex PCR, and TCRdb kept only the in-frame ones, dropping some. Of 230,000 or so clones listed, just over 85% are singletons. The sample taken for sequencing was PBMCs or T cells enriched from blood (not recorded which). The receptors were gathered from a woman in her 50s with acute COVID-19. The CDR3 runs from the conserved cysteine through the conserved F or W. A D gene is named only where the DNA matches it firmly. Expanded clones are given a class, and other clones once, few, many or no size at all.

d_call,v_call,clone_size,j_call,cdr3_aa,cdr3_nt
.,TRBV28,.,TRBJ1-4,CASSLRHSFNEKLFF,TGTGCCAGCAGTTTAAGGCACAGCTTTAATGAAAAACTGTTTTTT
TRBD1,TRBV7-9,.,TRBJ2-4,CASSLDRSENIQYF,TGTGCCAGCAGCTTGGACAGGTCGGAAAACATTCAGTACTTC
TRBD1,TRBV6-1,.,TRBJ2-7,CASSGIFETGVSEQYF,TGTGCCAGCAGTGGTATCTTCGAGACAGGGGTGTCCGAGCAGTACTTC
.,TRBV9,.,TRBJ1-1,CASSAGQSWGTEAFF,TGTGCCAGCAGCGCAGGACAGTCCTGGGGCACTGAAGCTTTCTTT
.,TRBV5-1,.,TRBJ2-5,CASSLGWEETQYF,TGCGCCAGCAGCTTGGGATGGGAGGAGACCCAGTACTTC
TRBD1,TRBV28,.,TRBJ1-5,CASLKQGAGNNQPQHF,TGTGCCAGCCTTAAACAGGGGGCAGGAAACAATCAGCCCCAGCATTTT
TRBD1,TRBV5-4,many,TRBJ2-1,CASSYTRGRDEQFF,TGTGCCAGCAGCTACACCAGGGGGCGGGATGAGCAGTTCTTC
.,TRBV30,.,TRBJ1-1,CAWSVERGHTEAFF,TGTGCCTGGAGTGTAGAAAGGGGTCACACTGAAGCTTTCTTT
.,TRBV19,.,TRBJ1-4,CASSIQGPTNEKLFF,TGTGCCAGTAGTATCCAGGGCCCAACTAATGAAAAACTGTTTTTT
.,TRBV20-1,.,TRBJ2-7,CTIGQPYEQYF,TGCACTATCGGACAACCCTACGAGCAGTACTTC
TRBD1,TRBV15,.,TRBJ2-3,CATSRGVTGFGDTQYF,TGTGCCACCAGCAGAGGGGTGACAGGGTTTGGAGATACGCAGTATTTT
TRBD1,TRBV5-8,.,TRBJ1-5,CASSPGQLYSNQPQHF,TGTGCCAGCAGCCCGGGACAGCTTTATAGCAATCAGCCCCAGCATTTT
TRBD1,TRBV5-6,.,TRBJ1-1,CASSFEDRANTEAFF,TGTGCCAGCAGCTTCGAAGACAGGGCGAACACTGAAGCTTTCTTT
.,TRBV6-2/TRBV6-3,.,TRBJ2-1,CASSYQGVQFF,TGTGCCAGCAGTTACCAGGGTGTGCAGTTCTTC
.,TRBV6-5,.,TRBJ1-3,CASPPLSGNTIYF,TGTGCCAGCCCGCCACTATCTGGAAACACCATATATTTT
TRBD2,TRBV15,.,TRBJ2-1,CATSRDLAGAWNEQFF,TGTGCCACCAGCAGAGACCTAGCGGGAGCTTGGAATGAGCAGTTCTTC
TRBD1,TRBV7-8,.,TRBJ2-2,CASSERQGANTGELFF,TGTGCCAGCAGCGAACGACAGGGGGCGAACACCGGGGAGCTGTTTTTT
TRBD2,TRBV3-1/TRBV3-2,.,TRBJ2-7,CASSPLTSSEQYF,TGTGCCAGCAGCCCGTTGACTAGCAGCGAGCAGTACTTC
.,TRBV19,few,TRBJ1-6,CASRPGSSYNSPLHF,TGTGCCAGTAGACCGGGGAGCTCCTATAATTCACCCCTCCACTTT
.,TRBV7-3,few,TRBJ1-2,CASSLLGGTLVGYTF,TGTGCCAGCAGCTTACTTGGCGGCACCCTAGTCGGCTACACCTTC
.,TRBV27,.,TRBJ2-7,CASSLGGQGEQYF,TGTGCCAGCAGTTTAGGCGGGCAAGGCGAGCAGTACTTC
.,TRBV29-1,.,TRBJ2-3,CSVEAQPDTQYF,TGCAGCGTTGAAGCACAGCCAGATACGCAGTATTTT
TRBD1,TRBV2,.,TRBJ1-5,CASSSDRGRLPQHF,TGTGCCAGCAGTTCAGACAGGGGGCGCCTGCCCCAGCATTTT
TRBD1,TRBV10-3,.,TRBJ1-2,CAIRATGGVSGYTF,TGTGCCATCAGGGCCACAGGGGGGGTGAGTGGCTACACCTTC
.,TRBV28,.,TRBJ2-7,CASSFEPLYEQYF,TGTGCCAGCAGTTTTGAGCCGCTCTACGAGCAGTACTTC
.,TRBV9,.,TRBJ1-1,CASSVGSGARRTEAFF,TGTGCCAGCAGCGTAGGGTCAGGGGCGCGTAGGACTGAAGCTTTCTTT
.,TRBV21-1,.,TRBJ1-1,CASSKVGDRVVNTEAFF,TGTGCCAGCAGCAAAGTGGGGGACAGAGTTGTGAACACTGAAGCTTTCTTT
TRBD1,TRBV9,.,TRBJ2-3,CASSVVGQGFSTQYF,TGTGCCAGCAGCGTAGTTGGACAGGGGTTTTCTACGCAGTATTTT
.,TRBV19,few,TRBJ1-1,CASSISSTEAFF,TGTGCCAGTAGTATATCCAGTACTGAAGCTTTCTTT
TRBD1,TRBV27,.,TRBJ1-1,CASSSGQGGTEAFF,TGTGCCAGCAGTTCCGGACAGGGTGGCACTGAAGCTTTCTTT
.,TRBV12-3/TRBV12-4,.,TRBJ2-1,CASSFGGYEQFF,TGTGCCAGCAGTTTTGGGGGGTATGAGCAGTTCTTC
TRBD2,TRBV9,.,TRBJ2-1,CASSVESGLAGEQFF,TGTGCCAGCAGCGTAGAATCAGGACTAGCGGGAGAGCAGTTCTTC
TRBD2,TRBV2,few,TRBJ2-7,CASNFGLARYEQYF,TGTGCCAGCAATTTCGGACTAGCGCGGTACGAGCAGTACTTC
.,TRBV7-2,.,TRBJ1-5,CASSLNRAQPQHF,TGTGCCAGCAGCTTAAACAGGGCACAGCCCCAGCATTTT
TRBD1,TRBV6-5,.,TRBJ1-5,CASSYSRQGHQPQHF,TGTGCCAGCAGTTACTCGAGACAGGGGCATCAGCCCCAGCATTTT
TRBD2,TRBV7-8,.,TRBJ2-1,CASSLVGGPNEQFF,TGTGCCAGCAGCTTGGTGGGAGGGCCCAATGAGCAGTTCTTC
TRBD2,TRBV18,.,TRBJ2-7,CASSPGTASGRYSYEQYF,TGTGCCAGCTCACCCGGGACAGCTAGCGGGAGGTACTCCTACGAGCAGTACTTC
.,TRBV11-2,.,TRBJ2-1,CASSLGQGGWEQFF,TGTGCCAGCAGCTTAGGACAGGGAGGATGGGAGCAGTTCTTC
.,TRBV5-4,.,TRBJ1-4,CASSLQGLTNEKLFF,TGTGCCAGCAGCCTCCAGGGTTTAACTAATGAAAAACTGTTTTTT
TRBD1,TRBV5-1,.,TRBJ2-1,CASSLETGVNEQFF,TGCGCCAGCAGCTTGGAGACAGGGGTGAATGAGCAGTTCTTC
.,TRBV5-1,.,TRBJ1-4,CASSLGLAGVGEKLFF,TGCGCCAGCAGCTTGGGTCTGGCAGGGGTGGGTGAAAAACTGTTTTTT
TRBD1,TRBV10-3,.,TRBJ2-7,CAIRRTGTGDHEQYF,TGTGCCATCAGGAGAACCGGGACAGGGGACCACGAGCAGTACTTC
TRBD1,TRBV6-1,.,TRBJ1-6,CASSEILLVRQGDSPLHF,TGTGCCAGCAGTGAAATCTTGTTGGTCCGACAGGGTGATTCACCCCTCCACTTT
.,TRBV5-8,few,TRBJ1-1,CASSFESAVNTEAFF,TGTGCCAGCAGCTTCGAGTCGGCGGTGAACACTGAAGCTTTCTTT
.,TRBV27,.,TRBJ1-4,CASSPHGQFSNEKLFF,TGTGCCAGCAGTCCGCACGGACAGTTTTCCAATGAAAAACTGTTTTTT
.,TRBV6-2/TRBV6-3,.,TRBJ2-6,CASSYGQTGANVLTF,TGTGCCAGCAGTTATGGGCAGACTGGGGCCAACGTCCTGACTTTC